Listed below are T cell receptor beta chains from one sample, sequenced in a study of blood T cell repertoires in COVID-19. The method was immunoSEQ multiplex PCR; TCRdb's version includes in-frame clones alone and lacks a portion of them. The data contain about 59,000 clones, roughly 90% of them singletons. The sample consisted of peripheral blood. These receptors all stem from an elderly man with acute or convalescent COVID-19. Each CDR3 is given with its conserved first and last residue. The D gene is left open where the match is weak. Only some rows state a clone size, as once, few, many or a class for expanded clones.

-	TRBV27	-	TRBJ1-2	TGTGCCAGCAGTTTTAGCAGGGGCCCTGGCTACACCTTC	CASSFSRGPGYTF
-	TRBV12-3/TRBV12-4	-	TRBJ2-5	TGTGCCAGCAGTTTGGACTACCAGAAGACCCAGTACTTC	CASSLDYQKTQYF
-	TRBV19	-	TRBJ2-6	TGTGCCAGTAGTATCCAAGCCGGGGCCAACGTCCTGACTTTC	CASSIQAGANVLTF
-	TRBV19	-	TRBJ2-3	TGTGCCAGTAGCGACTCGGGGAAAAATACGCAGTATTTT	CASSDSGKNTQYF
-	TRBV6-5	few	TRBJ1-6	TGTGCCAGCAGGAGCTCCTATAATTCACCCCTCCACTTT	CASRSSYNSPLHF
TRBD2	TRBV5-4	-	TRBJ2-3	TGTGCCAGCAGCTTGCTCAGGAGCGGGGAACGCACAGATACGCAGTATTTT	CASSLLRSGERTDTQYF
TRBD1	TRBV6-5	-	TRBJ2-7	TGTGCCAGCAGGAGACAGGGGGAGGTCTACGAGCAGTACTTC	CASRRQGEVYEQYF
TRBD2	TRBV5-6	-	TRBJ2-3	TGTGCCAGCAGCTTGCGACTAGCGACTAGCACAGATACGCAGTATTTT	CASSLRLATSTDTQYF
TRBD2	TRBV18	-	TRBJ2-5	TGTGCCAGCTCAGGCCGGCGGGGGGAGACCCAGTACTTC	CASSGRRGETQYF
TRBD1	TRBV23-1	-	TRBJ1-1	TGCGCCAGCAGTCAATGGGGCACGGACAGGGCGAACACTGAAGCTTTCTTT	CASSQWGTDRANTEAFF
-	TRBV2	-	TRBJ1-2	TGTGCCAGCATGGAATTACAGGGCTACACCTTC	CASMELQGYTF
-	TRBV5-1	-	TRBJ1-5	TGCGCCAGCAGCTCCGCCGGGGGACAGCCCCAGCATTTT	CASSSAGGQPQHF
TRBD2	TRBV15	-	TRBJ2-3	TGTGCCACCAGGGCGGGGGGCCCTGCCGATACGCAGTATTTT	CATRAGGPADTQYF
-	TRBV28	-	TRBJ1-3	TGTGCCAGCAGTTTGGCCCCTAACACCATATATTTT	CASSLAPNTIYF
TRBD1	TRBV30	-	TRBJ1-3	TGTGCCTGGAGGAACAGGGGCGCTGGAAACACCATATATTTT	CAWRNRGAGNTIYF
-	TRBV5-6	-	TRBJ1-2	TGTGCCAGCAGCAAGCGACAGGACTATGGCTACACCTTC	CASSKRQDYGYTF
-	TRBV28	-	TRBJ2-2	TGTGCCAGCAGTTTTCCGGGGAACACCGGGGAGCTGTTTTTT	CASSFPGNTGELFF
-	TRBV21-1	-	TRBJ1-1	TGTGCCAGCAGCAAGCAGGGGAAAGCTTTCTTT	CASSKQGKAFF
-	TRBV7-9	-	TRBJ1-2	TGTGCCAGCAGCTTATTAGAAACCCATCGTGGCTACACCTTC	CASSLLETHRGYTF
-	TRBV3-1/TRBV3-2	-	TRBJ2-1	TGTGCCAGCAGCCCCGACAGAAACTCCTACAATGAGCAGTTCTTC	CASSPDRNSYNEQFF
-	TRBV2	-	TRBJ2-4	TGTGCCAGCAGTTTGACAAGCCTTACGGCCAAAAACATTCAGTACTTC	CASSLTSLTAKNIQYF
TRBD1	TRBV2	-	TRBJ1-5	TGTGCCAGCAGGGAAAGTACAGGGGGCAATCAGCCCCAGCATTTT	CASRESTGGNQPQHF
TRBD1	TRBV6-5	few	TRBJ2-7	TGTGCCAGCAGATTGACAGGGGCCTCCTACGAGCAGTACTTC	CASRLTGASYEQYF
-	TRBV18	-	TRBJ1-1	TGTGCCAGCTCACCACGGCGGAATCTTGAGCCTTTCTTT	CASSPRRNLEPFF
-	TRBV29-1	-	TRBJ1-4	TGCAGCGTTGGGGGGGGAAATGGCGAAAAACTGTTTTTT	CSVGGGNGEKLFF
-	TRBV3-1/TRBV3-2	-	TRBJ1-5	TGTGCCAGCAGCCAAGCGGGTCAGCCCCAGCATTTT	CASSQAGQPQHF
-	TRBV9	-	TRBJ1-3	TGTGCCAGCACTGGGGGGGGTTTCTCTGGAAACACCATATATTTT	CASTGGGFSGNTIYF
-	TRBV6-6	-	TRBJ2-4	TGTGCCAGCAGTCACGAGGGGGTGGCGGGGAGGGGAAACATTCAGTACTTC	CASSHEGVAGRGNIQYF
TRBD1	TRBV19	-	TRBJ2-3	TGTGCCAGTAGGGGACAGGGCGCCAGTTACGCCACAGATACGCAGTATTTT	CASRGQGASYATDTQYF
-	TRBV5-1	-	TRBJ1-2	TGCGCCAGCAGCTTAACCCCACCCGACAGTAGCTATGGCTACACCTTC	CASSLTPPDSSYGYTF
-	TRBV28	-	TRBJ1-1	TGTGCCAGCAGTTTGGACGGACGGAGGAGCACTGAAGCTTTCTTT	CASSLDGRRSTEAFF
-	TRBV21-1	once	TRBJ1-5	TGTGCCAGCAGCAAAGTTAGGCAGGTGGAACAGCCCCAGCATTTT	CASSKVRQVEQPQHF
-	TRBV2	once	TRBJ2-5	TGTGCCAGCAGTGAAAGGGGGTTGACAGCCGGGAAGGAAAAGACCCAGTACTTC	CASSERGLTAGKEKTQYF
TRBD2	TRBV5-1	-	TRBJ2-7	TGCGCCAGCAGCGATGGGGTAGCGGGGGGCGAGCAGTACTTC	CASSDGVAGGEQYF
-	TRBV27	-	TRBJ2-3	TGTGCCAGCATGGGCGGGGCTAACACAGATACGCAGTATTTT	CASMGGANTDTQYF
-	TRBV15	-	TRBJ1-3	TGTGCCACCAGCAGAGATGCTATAACTGGAAACACCATATATTTT	CATSRDAITGNTIYF
TRBD2	TRBV6-4	few	TRBJ2-5	TGTGCCAGCAGCGGGACTAGCGGACCGCAAGAGACCCAGTACTTC	CASSGTSGPQETQYF
TRBD1	TRBV19	-	TRBJ1-6	TGTGCCAGTAGAAAACAGGGGGATAATTCACCCCTCCACTTT	CASRKQGDNSPLHF
-	TRBV5-6	-	TRBJ2-3	TGTGCCAGCAGCTTGGTGGGGGGAGATACGCAGTATTTT	CASSLVGGDTQYF
TRBD1	TRBV6-5	once	TRBJ1-1	TGTGCCAGCAGTTTACCGACAGGGCGGGGTGAAGCTTTCTTT	CASSLPTGRGEAFF
-	TRBV30	-	TRBJ2-3	TGTGCCTGGAGTGTACCTGGGGCAGTCACGCAGTATTTT	CAWSVPGAVTQYF
-	TRBV6-5	-	TRBJ2-6	TGTGCCAGCAGTCACTTGAGTCTCTCTGGGGCCAACGTCCTGACTTTC	CASSHLSLSGANVLTF
TRBD1	TRBV18	-	TRBJ2-1	TGTGCCAGCTCACCATTTACAGGGGTATTAGGGAATGAGCAGTTCTTC	CASSPFTGVLGNEQFF
TRBD1	TRBV5-6	-	TRBJ1-6	TGTGCCAGCAGCTCGGGGACAGGGCGGAACAATTCACCCCTCCACTTT	CASSSGTGRNNSPLHF
TRBD2	TRBV5-4	-	TRBJ2-3	TGTGCCAGCAGCTTGGAGGGTAGCGGGGGGGTAAGCACAGATACGCAGTATTTT	CASSLEGSGGVSTDTQYF